Listed below are T cell receptor beta chains from one sample, sequenced in a study of T cells in Graves' hyperthyroidism and ophthalmopathy. Each CDR3 protein gets one entry after TCRdb re-called the multiplex PCR reads with MiXCR. The table records roughly 350,000 distinct CDR3 sequences, 14% of them present only once. The sequencing input was blood. The receptors come from a woman aged 25 to 39 with Graves' hyperthyroidism. Both conserved end residues are part of each CDR3. Each record gives: V gene, D gene, J gene, clone size, CDR3 protein, CDR3 DNA. D genes are given only for firm matches. Clone size is not always given. Where it is, it says once, few, many or a class for expanded clones.

>TRBV2|.|TRBJ2-2|many
CASSEVRNTGELFF
TGTGCCAGCAGTGAAGTGAGGAACACCGGGGAGCTGTTTTTT
>TRBV7-9|.|TRBJ2-4|many
CASSRDPNIQYF
TGTGCCAGCAGCCGGGACCCAAACATTCAGTACTTC
>TRBV10-1|.|TRBJ2-1|.
CAGSDMGSGTGGAGGKFF
TGCGCCGGCAGTGACATGGGCAGTGGGACTGGAGGGGCTGGGGGAAAGTTCTTC
>TRBV11-1|.|TRBJ1-4|many
CASSLFPTGNEKLFF
TGTGCCAGCAGCTTATTTCCTACGGGGAATGAAAAACTGTTTTTT
>TRBV6-2/TRBV6-3|.|TRBJ2-3|many
CASNQHTRFGTDTQYF
TGTGCCAGCAACCAACATACCCGTTTCGGCACAGATACGCAGTATTTT
>TRBV20-1|.|TRBJ1-2|many
CSASTDGGRGYGYTF
TGCAGTGCGAGTACAGACGGGGGAAGGGGCTATGGCTACACCTTC
>TRBV11-2|.|TRBJ2-4|many
CASSLRGMIQYF
TGTGCCAGCAGCTTAAGGGGGATGATTCAGTACTTC
>TRBV20-1|.|TRBJ2-7|many
CSARGPSQAYEQYF
TGCAGTGCTAGAGGACCATCCCAGGCCTACGAGCAGTACTTC
>TRBV28|TRBD2|TRBJ2-1|many
CASSSPTSGRAGYNEQFF
TGTGCCAGCAGTTCCCCGACTAGCGGGAGAGCGGGCTACAATGAGCAGTTCTTC
>TRBV27|TRBD2|TRBJ2-4|many
CASSLGGNIQYF
TGTGCCAGCAGTTTGGGGGGGAACATTCAGTACTTC
>TRBV12-3/TRBV12-4|.|TRBJ1-3|many
CASSFYDSNTIYF
TGTGCCAGCAGTTTCTACGATAGCAACACCATATATTTT
>TRBV11-1|TRBD1|TRBJ2-7|few
CASSSRTGSLYEQYF
TGTGCCAGCAGTTCCCGGACAGGCTCCCTCTACGAGCAGTACTTC
>TRBV6-1|.|TRBJ1-5|many
CASSKRPGNQPQHF
TGTGCCAGCAGCAAACGCCCAGGGAACCAGCCCCAGCATTTT
>TRBV11-2|.|TRBJ2-5|many
CASSLGMGGRETQYF
TGTGCCAGCAGCTTAGGAATGGGGGGGCGAGAGACCCAGTACTTC
>TRBV2|.|TRBJ1-2|many
CASSSYGANYGYTF
TGTGCCAGCAGTTCCTACGGAGCTAACTATGGCTACACCTTC
>TRBV7-9|TRBD1|TRBJ2-7|many
CASQGTENEQYF
TGTGCCAGTCAAGGGACAGAGAACGAGCAGTACTTC
>TRBV11-2|TRBD2|TRBJ2-3|few
CASSRLAGPSTDTQYF
TGTGCCAGCAGTCGACTAGCGGGCCCTAGCACAGATACGCAGTATTTT
>TRBV10-3|.|TRBJ2-2|many
CAIRGATGIGELFF
TGTGCCATCAGGGGTGCTACAGGGATCGGGGAGCTGTTTTTT
>TRBV7-3|.|TRBJ2-4|many
CASGPGGAKNIQYF
TGTGCCAGCGGCCCTGGGGGAGCCAAAAACATTCAGTACTTC
>TRBV20-1|TRBD1|TRBJ2-7|few
CSASFPGQSYEQYF
TGCAGTGCTAGTTTTCCGGGACAGTCCTACGAGCAGTACTTC
>TRBV9|TRBD2|TRBJ2-7|few
CASSVAKYKRCGLAVKSYEQYF
TGTGCCAGCAGCGTAGCCAAATATAAACGATGTGGACTAGCGGTAAAGTCCTACGAGCAGTACTTC
>TRBV6-5|TRBD2|TRBJ2-3|many
CASSYETSGLTDTQYF
TGTGCCAGCAGTTACGAGACTAGCGGGTTGACAGATACGCAGTATTTT
>TRBV3-1|.|TRBJ2-7|.
CASSPQGRSYEQYF
TGTGCCAGCAGCCCACAGGGACGCTCCTACGAGCAGTACTTC
>TRBV6-1|.|TRBJ2-7|.
CARYEQYF
TGTGCCAGATACGAGCAGTACTTC
>TRBV28|TRBD1|TRBJ2-7|many
CASAAGTGIYEQYF
TGTGCCAGCGCCGCCGGGACAGGGATCTACGAGCAGTACTTC
>TRBV7-9|.|TRBJ2-1|many
CASTLNYNEQFF
TGTGCCAGTACGCTCAACTACAATGAGCAGTTCTTC
>TRBV10-2|.|TRBJ2-7|many
CASSEEREQYF
TGCGCCAGCAGTGAAGAGCGCGAGCAGTACTTC
>TRBV2|.|TRBJ1-3|many
CASSEGQLSGNTIYF
TGTGCCAGCAGTGAAGGACAGCTCTCTGGAAACACCATATATTTT
>TRBV6-1|.|TRBJ1-1|.
CASSEAVNTEAFF
TGTGCCAGCAGTGAAGCTGTGAACACTGAAGCTTTCTTT
>TRBV9|TRBD1|TRBJ1-2|.
CASSASYFGTGDYYGYTF
TGTGCCAGCAGCGCAAGCTACTTCGGGACAGGGGATTACTATGGCTACACCTTC
>TRBV7-2|.|TRBJ2-7|many
CASSLVRLAGKGEQYF
TGTGCCAGCAGCTTAGTGCGGCTAGCCGGGAAAGGAGAGCAGTACTTC
>TRBV20-1|.|TRBJ2-5|many
CSASSSGYYQETQYF
TGCAGTGCTAGTTCCAGCGGGTACTACCAAGAGACCCAGTACTTC
>TRBV2|.|TRBJ1-2|many
CASSETENYGYTF
TGTGCCAGCAGTGAAACCGAGAACTATGGCTACACCTTC
>TRBV6-2/TRBV6-3|.|TRBJ2-7|.
CASSYSPSRFSYEQYF
TGTGCCAGCAGTTACTCTCCTAGCAGGTTCTCCTACGAGCAGTACTTC
>TRBV28|.|TRBJ1-6|many
CASSLIGRAVNNSPLHF
TGTGCCAGCAGTTTAATAGGCCGAGCCGTGAATAATTCACCCCTCCACTTT
>TRBV18|.|TRBJ2-5|few
CASSRSAGDMETQYF
TGTGCCAGCTCCCGGTCGGCAGGGGATATGGAGACCCAGTACTTC
>TRBV30|.|TRBJ2-5|.
CGLTKKGQETQYF
TGTGGTCTGACCAAGAAGGGACAAGAGACCCAGTACTTC
>TRBV11-2|TRBD2|TRBJ2-2|many
CASSLVSGGGELFF
TGTGCCAGCAGCTTAGTCAGCGGGGGCGGGGAGCTGTTTTTT
>TRBV29-1|TRBD1|TRBJ1-1|few
CSARGQLNTEAFF
TGCAGCGCCAGGGGACAGCTGAACACTGAAGCTTTCTTT
>TRBV4-1|TRBD2|TRBJ2-2|few
CASSQPSGKIGTGELFF
TGCGCCAGCAGCCAACCTAGCGGGAAAATCGGCACCGGGGAGCTGTTTTTT
>TRBV10-2|.|TRBJ1-1|few
CASSFTGTNTEAFF
TGCGCCAGCAGTTTCACAGGTACGAACACTGAAGCTTTCTTT
>TRBV5-1|TRBD1|TRBJ1-6|.
CASSPTGDRARNSPLHF
TGCGCCAGCAGCCCGACGGGGGACAGGGCTCGCAATTCACCCCTCCACTTT
>TRBV12-3/TRBV12-4|.|TRBJ2-7|few
CASSLSGVHEQYF
TGTGCCAGCAGTTTATCCGGGGTCCACGAGCAGTACTTC
>TRBV7-9|.|TRBJ2-7|few
CASSKSKPYEQYF
TGTGCCAGCAGCAAAAGTAAGCCCTACGAGCAGTACTTC
>TRBV29-1|.|TRBJ1-1|many
CSGQETTTEAFF
TGCAGCGGGCAGGAAACCACCACTGAAGCTTTCTTT
>TRBV19|.|TRBJ2-1|.
CASSMDGPFRQFF
TGTGCCAGTAGTATGGACGGGCCTTTCAGGCAGTTCTTC
>TRBV11-2|TRBD2|TRBJ2-1|many
CASSLVTSGNNEQFF
TGTGCCAGCAGCTTGGTAACTAGCGGAAACAATGAGCAGTTCTTC
>TRBV12-3/TRBV12-4|.|TRBJ1-2|many
CASTPQGRDGYTF
TGTGCCAGCACCCCACAGGGACGAGATGGCTACACCTTC
>TRBV7-8|.|TRBJ2-2|few
CASSLRGATGTYSGELFF
TGTGCCAGCAGCTTAAGGGGGGCGACCGGGACATACTCCGGGGAGCTGTTTTTT
>TRBV6-2/TRBV6-3|.|TRBJ2-3|.
CASARAGGDTQYF
TGTGCCAGCGCGAGGGCGGGTGGGGATACGCAGTATTTT
>TRBV20-1|.|TRBJ1-2|few
CSARDGTRVAGNYGYTF
TGCAGTGCTAGAGATGGAACCCGAGTCGCGGGGAACTATGGCTACACCTTC
>TRBV12-3/TRBV12-4|TRBD1|TRBJ2-4|many
CASSGTVNIQYF
TGTGCCAGCAGCGGGACAGTAAACATTCAGTACTTC
>TRBV6-2/TRBV6-3|TRBD1|TRBJ1-4|.
CASSSGTVSEKLFF
TGTGCCAGCAGTTCCGGGACAGTATCTGAAAAACTGTTTTTT
>TRBV7-2|TRBD2|TRBJ2-7|.
CASSLQAGATYEQYF
TGTGCCAGCAGCTTACAAGCGGGAGCAACCTACGAGCAGTACTTC
>TRBV7-2|TRBD2|TRBJ2-1|many
CASSRSGTSYNEQFF
TGTGCCAGCAGCCGTAGCGGGACATCCTACAATGAGCAGTTCTTC
>TRBV28|.|TRBJ2-7|many
CASSLTRLVPEQYF
TGTGCCAGCAGTTTGACTAGACTAGTTCCCGAGCAGTACTTC
>TRBV20-1|.|TRBJ1-4|.
CSACGSQSDEKLFF
TGCAGTGCTTGCGGGTCTCAATCTGATGAAAAACTGTTTTTT
>TRBV5-1|.|TRBJ1-5|many
CASSSLGPDQPQHF
TGCGCCAGCAGCTCCTTAGGGCCCGATCAGCCCCAGCATTTT
>TRBV2|TRBD2|TRBJ2-3|many
CARAVPRLAGSVDTQYF
TGTGCCAGAGCTGTCCCCCGACTAGCGGGATCGGTAGATACGCAGTATTTT